This T cell receptor beta chain originates from a study of blood T cell repertoires in COVID-19. Across the study: COVID-19 samples collected from the United States, Italy and Spain covered acute and convalescent phases.

Recruited during active infection, patients (from Seattle) were subsequently followed longitudinally. The CDR3 totals 13 residues. The V gene's germline CDR1 is SEHNR and CDR2 FQNEAQ (reference sequence). Trimming removed 1 base from V and 1 base from J, with 4 bases in between. This clone was picked up one time. Sequenced by immunoSEQ multiplex PCR; TCRdb stores in-frame clones only, minus some. The sample includes approximately 150,000 clones, roughly 78% seen only once; the top ten take more than 6.5%. What was sequenced was peripheral blood. The J gene is TRBJ1-1, the V gene TRBV7-9; D is uncertain. This TCR derives from a woman aged 55-75 years with COVID-19, enrolled during active disease. This CDR3 is CASSLGQNTEAFF. The CDR3 region has the DNA TGTGCCAGCAGCTTAGGACAGAACACTGAAGCTTTCTTT.